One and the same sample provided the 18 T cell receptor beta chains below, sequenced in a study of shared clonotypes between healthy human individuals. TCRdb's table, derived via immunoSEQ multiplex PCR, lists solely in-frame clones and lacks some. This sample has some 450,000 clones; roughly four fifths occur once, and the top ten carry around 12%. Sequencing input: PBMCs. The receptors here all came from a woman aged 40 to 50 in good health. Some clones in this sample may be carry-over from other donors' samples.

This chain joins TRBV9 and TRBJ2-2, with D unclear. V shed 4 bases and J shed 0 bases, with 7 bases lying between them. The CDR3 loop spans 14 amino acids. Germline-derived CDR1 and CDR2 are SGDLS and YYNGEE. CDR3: CASSLSANTGELFF. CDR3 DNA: TGTGCCAGCAGCCTTTCAGCGAACACCGGGGAGCTGTTTTTT.

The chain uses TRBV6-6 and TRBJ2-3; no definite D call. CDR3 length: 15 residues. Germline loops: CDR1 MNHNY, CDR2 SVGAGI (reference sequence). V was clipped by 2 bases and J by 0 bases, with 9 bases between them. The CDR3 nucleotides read TGTGCCAGCAGTTACGGCGGCGACAGCACAGATACGCAGTATTTT. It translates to CASSYGGDSTDTQYF.

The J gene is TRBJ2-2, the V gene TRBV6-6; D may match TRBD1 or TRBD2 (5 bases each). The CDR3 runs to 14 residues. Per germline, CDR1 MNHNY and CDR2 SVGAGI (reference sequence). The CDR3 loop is CARRSGTDTGELFF. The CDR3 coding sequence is TGTGCTAGAAGGTCAGGGACGGACACCGGGGAGCTGTTTTTT.

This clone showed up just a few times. The CDR3 DNA reads as TGTGCCAGCAGCTTCTCCCACAGCACCGGGGAGCTGTTTTTT. As protein: CASSFSHSTGELFF. The chain carries TRBV5-6 and TRBJ2-2; D gene uncertain. Trimming removed 2 bases at V and 4 bases at J, with 9 bases between. Germline V gene lookup returns CDR1 SGHDT and CDR2 YYEEEE. This CDR3 has 14 residues.

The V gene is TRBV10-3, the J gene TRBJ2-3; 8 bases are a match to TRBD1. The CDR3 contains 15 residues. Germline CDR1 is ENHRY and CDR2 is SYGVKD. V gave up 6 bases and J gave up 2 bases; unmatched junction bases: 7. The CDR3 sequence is CAISRTGSNTDTQYF. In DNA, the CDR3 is TGTGCCATCAGCAGGACAGGGTCAAACACAGATACGCAGTATTTT.

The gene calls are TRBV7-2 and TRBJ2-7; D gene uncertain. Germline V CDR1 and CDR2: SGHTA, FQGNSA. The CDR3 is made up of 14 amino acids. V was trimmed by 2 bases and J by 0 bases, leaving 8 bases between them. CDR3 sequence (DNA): TGTGCCAGCAGCTTATTGGAGAGCTCCTACGAGCAGTACTTC. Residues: CASSLLESSYEQYF.

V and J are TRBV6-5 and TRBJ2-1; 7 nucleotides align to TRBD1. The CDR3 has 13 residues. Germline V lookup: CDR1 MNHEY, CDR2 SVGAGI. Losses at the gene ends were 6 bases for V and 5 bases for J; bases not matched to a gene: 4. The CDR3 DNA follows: TGTGCCAGCAGGACGACAGGGAACAATGAGCAGTTCTTC. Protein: CASRTTGNNEQFF.

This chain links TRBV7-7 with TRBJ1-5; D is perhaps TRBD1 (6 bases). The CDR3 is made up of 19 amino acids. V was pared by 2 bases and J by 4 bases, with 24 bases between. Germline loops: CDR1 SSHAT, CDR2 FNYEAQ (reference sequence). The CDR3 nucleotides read TGTGCCAGCAGCTTATTACGAACAGGGAATAAACCAGGGAATCAGCCCCAGCATTTT. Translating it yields CASSLLRTGNKPGNQPQHF.

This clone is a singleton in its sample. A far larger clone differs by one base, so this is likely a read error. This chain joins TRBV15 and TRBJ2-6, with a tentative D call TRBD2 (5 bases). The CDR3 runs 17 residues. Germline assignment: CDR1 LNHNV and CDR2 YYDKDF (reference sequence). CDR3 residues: CAASRDRRAYGANVLTF. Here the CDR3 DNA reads TGTGCCGCCAGCAGAGATCGGCGGGCTTATGGGGCCAACGTCCTGACTTTC. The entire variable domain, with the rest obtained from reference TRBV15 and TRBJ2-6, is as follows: DAMVIQNPRYQVTQFGKPVTLSCSQTLNHNVMYWYQQKSSQAPKLLFHYYDKDFNNEADTPDNFQSRRPNTSFCFLDIRSPGLGDTAMYLCAASRDRRAYGANVLTFGAGSRLTVL.

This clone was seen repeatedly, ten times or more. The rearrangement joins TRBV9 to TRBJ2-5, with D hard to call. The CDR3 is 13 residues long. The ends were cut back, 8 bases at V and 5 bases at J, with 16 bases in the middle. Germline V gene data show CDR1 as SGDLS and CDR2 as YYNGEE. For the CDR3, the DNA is TGTGCCAGTTCATCCGTGTTTGGTGAGACCCAGTACTTC. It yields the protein CASSSVFGETQYF.

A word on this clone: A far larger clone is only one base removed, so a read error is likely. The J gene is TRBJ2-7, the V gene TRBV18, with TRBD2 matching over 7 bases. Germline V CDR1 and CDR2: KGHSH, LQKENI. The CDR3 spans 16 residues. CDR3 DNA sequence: TGTGCCAGCCCACCACCAGGAGGGAGGGTCTCCTACGAGCAGTACTTC. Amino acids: CASPPPGGRVSYEQYF.

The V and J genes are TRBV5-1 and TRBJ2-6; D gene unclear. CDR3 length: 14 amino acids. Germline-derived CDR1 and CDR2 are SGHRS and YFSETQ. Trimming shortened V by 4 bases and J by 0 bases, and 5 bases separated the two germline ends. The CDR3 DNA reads TGCGCCAGCAGCAGGGACTCTGGGGCCAACGTCCTGACTTTC. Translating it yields CASSRDSGANVLTF.

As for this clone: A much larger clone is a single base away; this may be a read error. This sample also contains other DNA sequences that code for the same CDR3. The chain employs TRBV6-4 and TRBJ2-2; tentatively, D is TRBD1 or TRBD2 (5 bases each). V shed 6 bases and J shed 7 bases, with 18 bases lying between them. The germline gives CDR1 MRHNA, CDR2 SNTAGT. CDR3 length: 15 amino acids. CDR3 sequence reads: CASSVSQGDHGELFF. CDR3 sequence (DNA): TGTGCCAGCAGCGTTTCTCAGGGAGATCACGGGGAGCTGTTTTTT.

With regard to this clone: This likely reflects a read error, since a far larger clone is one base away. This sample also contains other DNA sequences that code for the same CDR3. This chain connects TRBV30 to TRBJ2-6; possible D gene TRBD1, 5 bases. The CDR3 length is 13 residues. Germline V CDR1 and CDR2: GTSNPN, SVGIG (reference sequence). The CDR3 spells CAWSRAGANVLTF. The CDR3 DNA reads TGTGCCTGGAGTCGAGCTGGGGCTAACGTCCTGACTTTC.

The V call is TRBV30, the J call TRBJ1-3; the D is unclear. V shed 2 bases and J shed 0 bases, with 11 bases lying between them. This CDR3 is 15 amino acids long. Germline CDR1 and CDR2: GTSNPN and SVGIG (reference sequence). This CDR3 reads CAWSLGGFSGNTIYF. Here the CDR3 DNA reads TGTGCCTGGAGTTTGGGCGGTTTCTCTGGAAACACCATATATTTT.

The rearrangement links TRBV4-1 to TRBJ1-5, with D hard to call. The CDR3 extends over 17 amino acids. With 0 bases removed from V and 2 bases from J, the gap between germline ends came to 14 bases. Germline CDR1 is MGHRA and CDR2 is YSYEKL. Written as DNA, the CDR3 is TGCGCCAGCAGCCAAGAGGTGCAGATGGTGGGCAATCAGCCCCAGCATTTT. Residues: CASSQEVQMVGNQPQHF.

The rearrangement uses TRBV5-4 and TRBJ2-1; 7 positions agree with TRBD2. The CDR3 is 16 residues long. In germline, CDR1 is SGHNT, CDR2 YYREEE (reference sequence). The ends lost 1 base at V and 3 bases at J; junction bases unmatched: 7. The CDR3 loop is CASSLQRGSIYNEQFF. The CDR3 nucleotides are TGTGCCAGCAGCTTGCAACGCGGGAGTATCTACAATGAGCAGTTCTTC.

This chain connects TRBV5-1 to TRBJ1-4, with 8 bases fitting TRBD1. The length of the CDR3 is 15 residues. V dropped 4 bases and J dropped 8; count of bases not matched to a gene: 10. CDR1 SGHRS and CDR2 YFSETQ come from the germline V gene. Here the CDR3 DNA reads TGCGCCAGCAGCAGGTCCGGGACAGGAGGGGAAAAACTGTTTTTT. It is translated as CASSRSGTGGEKLFF.